The rows below give T cell receptor beta chains drawn from one sample of a study of T cell responses to AZD1222 COVID-19 vaccine. Produced via immunoSEQ multiplex PCR; TCRdb's table is partial and in-frame only. The table has 100,000 to 150,000 clones, about 89% seen once. Sequenced here: peripheral blood, sampled on day 0 of AZD1222 vaccination. These receptors came from an adult in good health. The CDR3 runs from the conserved cysteine through the conserved F or W. Each record gives: J gene, V gene, CDR3 protein.

j_gene: TRBJ2-2; v_gene: TRBV7-9; CDR3aa: CASRPDSNTGELFF
j_gene: TRBJ1-2; v_gene: TRBV6-5; CDR3aa: CASSLGGDSRQITF
j_gene: TRBJ1-4; v_gene: TRBV2; CDR3aa: CASSAWNEKLFF
j_gene: TRBJ1-1; v_gene: TRBV28; CDR3aa: CASSPLGGTEAFF
j_gene: TRBJ1-5; v_gene: TRBV7-9; CDR3aa: CASSLEHNNQPQHF
j_gene: TRBJ2-7; v_gene: TRBV5-6; CDR3aa: CASSWGGADEQYF
j_gene: TRBJ2-1; v_gene: TRBV3-1/TRBV3-2; CDR3aa: CASSLGGGNEQFF
j_gene: TRBJ2-5; v_gene: TRBV18; CDR3aa: CASSSTGGETQYF
j_gene: TRBJ1-6; v_gene: TRBV6-5; CDR3aa: CASRGRANSPLHF
j_gene: TRBJ1-2; v_gene: TRBV4-3; CDR3aa: CASSPGGHNGYTF
j_gene: TRBJ1-2; v_gene: TRBV19; CDR3aa: CASQGQDYGYTF
j_gene: TRBJ2-1; v_gene: TRBV7-6; CDR3aa: CASSPRPALAGAVEQFF
j_gene: TRBJ2-3; v_gene: TRBV12-3/TRBV12-4; CDR3aa: CASSSRVYTQYF
j_gene: TRBJ2-3; v_gene: TRBV3-1/TRBV3-2; CDR3aa: CASSQDAGGTDTQYF
j_gene: TRBJ2-1; v_gene: TRBV7-3; CDR3aa: CASSLGHQGYEQFF
j_gene: TRBJ2-7; v_gene: TRBV7-6; CDR3aa: CASSISGSEQYF
j_gene: TRBJ2-7; v_gene: TRBV7-2; CDR3aa: CASSLLAGQFYEQYF
j_gene: TRBJ2-7; v_gene: TRBV11-3; CDR3aa: CASSPGVLHEQYF
j_gene: TRBJ2-3; v_gene: TRBV7-2; CDR3aa: CASSSLLSWGGGYTDTQYF
j_gene: TRBJ1-1; v_gene: TRBV12-5; CDR3aa: CASGWDRNTEAFF
j_gene: TRBJ1-6; v_gene: TRBV5-1; CDR3aa: CASSPDGTGFNSPLHF
j_gene: TRBJ1-5; v_gene: TRBV7-2; CDR3aa: CASSFGRASNQPQHF
j_gene: TRBJ1-3; v_gene: TRBV7-2; CDR3aa: CASTLQSGAGNTIYF